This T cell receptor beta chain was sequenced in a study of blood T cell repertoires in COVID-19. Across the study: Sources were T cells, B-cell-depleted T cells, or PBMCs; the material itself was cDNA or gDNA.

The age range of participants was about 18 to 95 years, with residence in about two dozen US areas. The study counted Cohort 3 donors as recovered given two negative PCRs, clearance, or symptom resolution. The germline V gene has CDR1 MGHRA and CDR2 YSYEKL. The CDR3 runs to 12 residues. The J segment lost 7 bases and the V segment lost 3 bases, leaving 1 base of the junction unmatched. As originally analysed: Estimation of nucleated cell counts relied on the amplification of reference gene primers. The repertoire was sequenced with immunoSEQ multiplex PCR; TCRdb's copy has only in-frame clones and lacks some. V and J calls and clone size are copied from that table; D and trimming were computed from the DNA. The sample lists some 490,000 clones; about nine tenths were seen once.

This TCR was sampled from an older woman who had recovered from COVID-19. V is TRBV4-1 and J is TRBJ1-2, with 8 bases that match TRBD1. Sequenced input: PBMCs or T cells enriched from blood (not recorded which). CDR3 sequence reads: CASSHGQGGYTF. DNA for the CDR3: TGCGCCAGCAGCCACGGACAGGGTGGCTACACCTTC.